The present T cell receptor beta chain was sequenced within a study of PD-1 blockade in classical Hodgkin lymphoma. Clones were read by immunoSEQ multiplex PCR, and TCRdb kept only the in-frame ones, dropping some. The table lists approximately 60,000 clones, 88% of them singletons, with about 12% in the top ten. CDR3 size: 16 residues. V gave up 0 bases and J gave up 2 bases, with 14 bases separating them. The germline V gene encodes CDR1 SGHNT and CDR2 YYREEE (reference sequence). This clone was observed once. No patient escaped relapse after autologous stem cell transplantation, and brentuximab vedotin exposure varied.

The chain joins TRBV5-4 to TRBJ2-5; D is perhaps TRBD1 (5 bases). The sequencing used peripheral blood mononuclear cells (PBMCs), collected at baseline. The clonotype was recovered from a human donor with classical Hodgkin lymphoma. CDR3 residues: CASSLGAGLGQETQYF. The CDR3 DNA reads as TGTGCCAGCAGCTTGGGTGCAGGGCTGGGTCAAGAGACCCAGTACTTC.